The clone carrying this TCR beta chain was detected only a few times. Its antigen remains unidentified. This entry is derived from a study of blood T cells in healthy people across ages. This CDR3 comprises 17 residues. Germline assignment: CDR1 SGHTA and CDR2 FQGNSA. The V and J ends lost 3 bases and 4 bases, in that order; junction bases with no gene match: 15. Points from the study as a whole: Age advanced and TCR beta diversity per million T cells fell, roughly linearly. The study could not conclusively compare naive and antigen-experienced cells, given its unsorted PBMCs. Versus aged donors, long-lived donors had higher diversity and more naive CD4+ cells.

Russia was home to the donors, healthy Caucasian individuals aged about 6 to 90. A second PCR, run for roughly 7 to 11 cycles, used a sample-barcoded 5' primer plus a J-beta primer mix. One entry per CDR3 protein results from TCRdb running MiXCR on the 5' RACE reads. The table has hundreds of thousands of distinct CDR3 sequences, 40% to 50% seen once. This chain links TRBV7-2 with TRBJ2-7, with TRBD1 matching 7 bases. The clonotype comes from a man between 60 and 75 years old in good health. Sequencing was performed on blood. The CDR3 reads CASSFGWPGTERYEQYF. CDR3 bases: TGTGCCAGCAGCTTTGGGTGGCCCGGGACAGAGCGGTACGAGCAGTACTTC.